The entry below describes one T cell receptor (beta chain). These data belong to a study of blood T cell repertoires in COVID-19. Original methodology: Amplification of reference gene primers was used by the study to estimate nucleated cell counts. Some clones are missing from TCRdb's copy, which holds only in-frame ones; the method was immunoSEQ multiplex PCR. That table is the source of V, J and clone size, and D and trimming were worked out from the DNA. The sample shows 150,000 to 200,000 clones, roughly 82% of them seen only once. The CDR3 length is 13 residues. Looked up from germline, CDR1 is GTSNPN and CDR2 is SVGIG (reference sequence). V dropped 2 bases and J dropped 5 bases, with 12 bases sitting between them.

V gene TRBV30 combines with J gene TRBJ1-2; D is possibly TRBD1 (5 bases). The TCR was taken from a woman aged 70-85 years with acute or convalescent COVID-19. Specimen: peripheral blood. CDR3: CAWSIWAGYGYTF. The CDR3, as DNA: TGTGCCTGGAGTATTTGGGCAGGGTATGGCTACACCTTC.